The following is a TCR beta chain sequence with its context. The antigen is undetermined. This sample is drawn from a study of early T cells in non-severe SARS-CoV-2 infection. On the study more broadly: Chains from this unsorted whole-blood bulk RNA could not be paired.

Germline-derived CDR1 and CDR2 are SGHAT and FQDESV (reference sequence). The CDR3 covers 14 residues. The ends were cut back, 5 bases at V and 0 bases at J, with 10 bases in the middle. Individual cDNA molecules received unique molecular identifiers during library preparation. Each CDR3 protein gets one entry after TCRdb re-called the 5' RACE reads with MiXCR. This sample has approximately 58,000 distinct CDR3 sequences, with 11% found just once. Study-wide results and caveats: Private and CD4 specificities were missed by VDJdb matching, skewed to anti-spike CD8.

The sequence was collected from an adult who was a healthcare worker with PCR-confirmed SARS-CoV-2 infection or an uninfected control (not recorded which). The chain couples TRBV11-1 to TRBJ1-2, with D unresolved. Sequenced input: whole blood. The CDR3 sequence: CASSGGIANYGYTF. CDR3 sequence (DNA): TGTGCCAGCAGCGGCGGGATAGCTAACTATGGCTACACCTTC.